This entry features one T cell receptor beta chain sequence. TCRdb's copy holds only in-frame clones and misses some; the assay was immunoSEQ multiplex PCR. This sample yields approximately 44,000 clones, of which about 90% are seen a single time; 7.3% belongs to the top ten. Time point described: peripheral blood 6 weeks after treatment start. Each patient gave between 1 and 8 samples of peripheral blood mononuclear cells, which were collected pretreatment and during treatment. The sample originates from a study of PD-L1 blockade in urothelial cancer. Looked up from germline, CDR1 is SGHTS and CDR2 is YDEGEE. The CDR3 totals 17 residues. Trimming cost V 0 bases and J 0 bases; bases outside gene matches: 8.

This chain links TRBV5-8 with TRBJ2-7; 8 nucleotides agree with TRBD1. The sequencing here drew on PBMCs, taken around atezolizumab (anti-PD-L1) treatment. The TCR sequence derives from a man between 65 and 85 years old with urothelial cancer. CDR3 in amino acids: CASSLEQGDWVSYEQYF. CDR3 bases: TGTGCCAGCAGCTTGGAACAGGGGGATTGGGTCTCCTACGAGCAGTACTTC.